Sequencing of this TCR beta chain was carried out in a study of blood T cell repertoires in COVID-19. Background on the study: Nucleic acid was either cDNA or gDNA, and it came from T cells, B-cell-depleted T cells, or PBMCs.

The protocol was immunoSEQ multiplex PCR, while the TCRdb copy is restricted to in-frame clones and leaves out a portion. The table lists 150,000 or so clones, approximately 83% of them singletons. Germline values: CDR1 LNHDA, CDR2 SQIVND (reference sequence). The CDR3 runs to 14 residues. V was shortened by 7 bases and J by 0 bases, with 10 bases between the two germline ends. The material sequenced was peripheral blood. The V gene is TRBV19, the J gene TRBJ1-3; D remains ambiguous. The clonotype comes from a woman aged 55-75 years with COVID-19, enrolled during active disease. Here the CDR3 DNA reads TGTGCCAGTAAGAGGGCCTCCTCTGGAAACACCATATATTTT. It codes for CASKRASSGNTIYF.